Sequencing of this T cell receptor (beta chain) was carried out in a study of T cell responses to AZD1222 COVID-19 vaccine. Regarding the study as a whole: Breadth and depth of Spike-specific TCRs rose after two AZD1222 doses.

The V end lost 3 bases, the J end lost 3 bases, and 19 bases lay between the germline ends. This CDR3 is 17 amino acids long. The germline gives CDR1 SGHNT, CDR2 YENEEA. Data came from immunoSEQ multiplex PCR; TCRdb stores just in-frame clones and leaves some out. The sample consists of about 140,000 clones, 80% to 90% of them appearing once. Of note for this clone: Its antigen is unknown.

The clonotype comes from an adult in good health. Sequencing was performed on peripheral blood, taken on day 0 of AZD1222 vaccination. The V gene is TRBV11-3, the J gene TRBJ2-3; maybe TRBD2 (7 bases). The CDR3 DNA reads as TGTGCCAGCAGCTTGTTTTCTAGCGGAGGGGGGACAGATACGCAGTATTTT. It specifies CASSLFSSGGGTDTQYF.